Following are 8 T cell receptor beta chains from one sample sequenced in a study of tumour-infiltrating T cells in Burkitt lymphoma. Only in-frame clones appear in the TCRdb table, and some are missing; sequencing was by immunoSEQ multiplex PCR. Seen here are 13,000 to 15,000 clones, 65% to 90% observed once, and the top ten hold 1.3% to 1.5%. Sequencing input: tumor tissue. The receptor source for this set is a human donor with diffuse large B-cell lymphoma.

This chain uses TRBV27 with TRBJ1-4; 8 bases are shared with TRBD1. This CDR3 comprises 15 residues. J gave up 6 bases and V 7 bases, and 10 bases lay outside the gene matches. Looked up from germline, CDR1 is MNHEY and CDR2 is SMNVEV (reference sequence). The CDR3 DNA reads as TGTGCCAGCAACTTCAGGGGGCGCTCAGATGAAAAACTGTTTTTT. This translates into CASNFRGRSDEKLFF.

Turning to this clone: Other DNA sequences in the same sample also yield this CDR3. The rearrangement joins TRBV4-1 to TRBJ1-2, with 7 bases fitting TRBD1. Germline CDR1 is MGHRA and CDR2 is YSYEKL. This CDR3 spans 13 amino acids. With V trimmed by 3 bases and J by 6 bases, 4 bases remained unmatched. CDR3 protein: CASSHRQGDGYTF. CDR3 sequence (DNA): TGCGCCAGCAGCCACCGGCAGGGGGATGGCTACACCTTC.

The chain has TRBV19 and TRBJ2-7, with D perhaps TRBD1 or TRBD2 (5 bases each). Between the trimmed V and J ends, which lost 2 bases and 2 bases, there was a span of 13 bases. The length of the CDR3 is 15 residues. Germline V gives CDR1 LNHDA, CDR2 SQIVND (reference sequence). As DNA, the CDR3 is TGTGCCAGTAGTATATGGGGACCTGTCCCCTACGAGCAGTACTTC. It codes for CASSIWGPVPYEQYF.

This clone was seen once. This sequence joins TRBV7-2 and TRBJ2-3; tentatively, D is TRBD1 or TRBD2 (5 bases each). V was shortened by 4 bases and J by 0 bases, with 11 bases between the two germline ends. The CDR3 totals 15 residues. From germline, CDR1 is SGHTA and CDR2 FQGNSA. CDR3 in amino acids: CASSYRDPSTDTQYF. The CDR3 DNA sequence: TGTGCCAGCAGCTACCGGGACCCTAGCACAGATACGCAGTATTTT.

The chain has TRBV27 and TRBJ1-1; D gene ambiguous. V dropped 5 bases and J dropped 1 base, with 5 bases sitting between them. This CDR3 contains 12 residues. Germline lookup yields CDR1 MNHEY and CDR2 SMNVEV (reference sequence). The DNA of the CDR3 is TGTGCCAGCAGTCGGGGGAACACTGAAGCTTTCTTT. As protein: CASSRGNTEAFF.

The chain employs TRBV5-1 and TRBJ2-1; 14 positions match TRBD2. This CDR3 is 16 amino acids long. Trimming cost V 2 bases and J 8 bases; bases outside gene matches: 6. Germline CDR1 is SGHRS and CDR2 is YFSETQ. In DNA, the CDR3 is TGCGCCAGCAGCTTAAGGACTAGCGGGAGGACGGATGAGCAGTTCTTC. This encodes CASSLRTSGRTDEQFF. Looking up the rest from reference TRBV5-1 and TRBJ2-1 gives the full variable domain: KAGVTQTPRYLIKTRGQQVTLSCSPISGHRSVSWYQQTPGQGLQFLFEYFSETQRNKGNFPGRFSGRQFSNSRSEMNVSTLELGDSALYLCASSLRTSGRTDEQFFGPGTRLTVL.

The chain joins TRBV18 to TRBJ1-1; 8 bases align to TRBD1. The germline V gene has CDR1 KGHSH and CDR2 LQKENI. V lost 3 bases, J lost 4 bases, and 10 bases stayed unmatched. The CDR3 consists of 16 residues. The CDR3 nucleotides read TGTGCCAGCTCACCGGCAGGGGGCTTAGGGGTCACTGAAGCTTTCTTT. Amino acid sequence: CASSPAGGLGVTEAFF.

V is TRBV4-3 and J is TRBJ2-2, with D maybe TRBD1 (5 bases). The CDR3 is 13 residues long. V shed 3 bases and J shed 8 bases, with 10 bases lying between them. Germline values: CDR1 LGHNA, CDR2 YSLEER. This CDR3 reads CASSQGQSGELFF. The CDR3 DNA sequence: TGCGCCAGCAGCCAGGGGCAGTCGGGGGAGCTGTTTTTT.